This TCR beta chain emerged from a study of blood T cell repertoires in COVID-19 (dated by TCRdb to about 2020). In terms of the full investigation: Samples covering the acute and convalescent phases of COVID-19 were provided by collaborators in the United States, Italy and Spain. The prospective study material was composed of cDNA or gDNA derived from T cells, B-cell-depleted T cells, or PBMCs. Subjects who had been exposed to COVID-19, were actively infected with it, or had recovered from it provided the deeply sampled blood TCRbeta repertoires that made up the dataset. A freely available public database, intended as a resource for researchers studying the immune response to SARS-CoV-2, is where the repertoires were released. The samples were drawn from the first 160 participants of the ongoing ImmuneRACE study and from about 1,200 subjects provided by 6 global collaborators. A de-identified subject ID, COVID-19 status, age in years and sex were almost always included in the sample metadata. Where HLA class I and class II types were available, the types were taken from metadata supplied by the sample provider, not from assay-based typing.

The immunoSEQ Assay, a bias-controlled multiplex PCR, was used to amplify TCRbeta CDR3 regions from genomic DNA. Turning to the authors' computational methods: Nucleated cell counts per sample were estimated from amplification of reference gene primers within the assay. To quantify the absolute abundance of each unique TCRbeta CDR3 rearrangement, sequence reads were collapsed and filtered. For each sample, productive Simpson clonality was calculated as the square root of Simpson's diversity index over productive rearrangements. TCRdb retrieved this table from immuneACCESS and kept in-frame rearrangements only. Not all clones are present; in checked studies, unresolved V genes account for under half, and no reason is known for the remainder. Clone size and V and J calls were adopted from that table, with D and trimming inferred from the DNA. The sample data list approximately 200,000 clones, and around 90% of these were observed just once. The leading ten clones occupy approximately 3.7% of the sample.

Points on this clone: There is no known antigen for this receptor. No per-base quality is available; no much larger clone lies one base away.

Summary of the overall study and its limitations: How much clinical and demographic metadata was included differed by source and by participant, and the metadata was provided uncurated.

In the prospective study, participants were roughly 18 to 90 years old, resided in approximately 22 geographic areas of the United States, and were enrolled through a virtual design. Cohort assignment in the prospective study relied on participant-reported clinical history from a screening survey and a study questionnaire. Exposed participants had been in contact, within 2 weeks of entering the study, with a person who had a PCR-confirmed or clinician-diagnosed case of COVID-19. In the prospective study, whole blood, serum and a nasopharyngeal or oropharyngeal swab were collected from each participant by mobile phlebotomists. Participants in the prospective study had the option to provide additional blood draws and questionnaires over an approximately 2-month period. Before DNA extraction, prospective study blood samples were shipped either frozen or at room temperature. The CDR3 goes from the cysteine to the phenylalanine over 14 residues. CDR3 DNA only is kept here, 42 bases in frame from base 1. The germline V gene encodes CDR1 LGHNA and CDR2 YNFKEQ. V sheds 0 bases and J sheds 3 bases, leaving 9 bases between their ends.

The material sequenced was PBMCs or T cells enriched from blood (not recorded which). The receptor chain draws on TRBV4-2 and TRBJ2-7; TRBD1 is perhaps the D gene, given 6 matching bases. This TCR was recovered from a woman under 40 who had been exposed to COVID-19. The DNA sequence reads TGTGCCAGCAGCCAAGAGCCAGGGGTCTACGAGCAGTACTTC. It encodes CASSQEPGVYEQYF.